This T cell receptor (beta chain) was retrieved from a study of cytomegalovirus exposure and HLA in healthy donors. Findings and caveats of the study: Later analysis showed most CMV-associated TCR beta chains appearing HLA-restricted. Analyses of presence/absence relied on an assumption of roughly uniform sequencing depth across donors.

For this clone: What it binds is not known.

Trimming took 4 bases from V and 7 from J, leaving 24 bases between them. The germline V gene encodes CDR1 SGHDT and CDR2 YYEEEE. This CDR3 is built from 17 residues. Primers included in the PCR were 60 Vbeta and 13 Jbeta primers. The table came from immunoSEQ multiplex PCR; TCRdb's copy has only in-frame clones and leaves some out. Its listing shows about 110,000 clones. Sequenced input: PBMCs. The chain couples TRBV5-6 to TRBJ2-1; tentatively, D is TRBD1 (6 bases). The sequence came from a man aged 35 to 55 in good health and CMV-seropositive. CDR3 in DNA: TGTGCCAGCAGCCGAAATTGGGCCTCTTACAGGGAGAATGAGCAGTTCTTC. Its protein product is CASSRNWASYRENEQFF.